The clone carrying this T cell receptor (beta chain) was recorded a few times. What it recognizes is unknown. This record comes from a study of blood T cells in healthy people across ages. Study-wide findings and caveats: A greater number of naive CD4+ cells and higher diversity distinguished long-lived donors from aged donors. Among T cells, TCR beta diversity per million cells dropped roughly linearly as age rose.

A second PCR, run for about 7 to 12 cycles, used a sample-barcoded 5' primer plus a J-beta primer mix. Researchers report that a template-switch adaptor with 12 random nucleotides tagged each cDNA molecule. TCRdb recomputed calls from the 5' RACE reads with MiXCR, one row per CDR3 protein. This sample has about 720,000 distinct CDR3 sequences, with about 20% found just once. The germline V gene has CDR1 SGHRS and CDR2 YFSETQ. The CDR3 consists of 15 residues. The germline V and J ends were trimmed by 1 base and 6 bases, with 14 bases remaining between them. Total RNA extraction produced at least 5 micrograms (per sample) for the study.

This TCR came from a man between 65 and 80 years old in good health. The rearrangement joins TRBV5-1 to TRBJ2-1, with D maybe TRBD1 (7 bases). The sample was blood. The CDR3 bases are TGCGCCAGCAGCTTGCAGGGGGGCATTTCCAATGAGCAGTTCTTC. This translates into CASSLQGGISNEQFF.